Listed below are T cell receptor beta chains from one sample, sequenced in a study of T cells after yellow fever vaccination. TCRdb processed the 5' RACE reads anew with MiXCR; each CDR3 protein has one entry. The data contain some 670,000 distinct CDR3 sequences, roughly an eighth of them seen just once; the ten biggest clones take up 14% to 15%. Material: PBMCs, obtained on the day of the yellow fever booster vaccination. The receptors derive from a man between 25 and 39 years old who received the YFV17D yellow fever vaccine. Both conserved end residues are part of each CDR3. A D gene is named only where the DNA matches it firmly. A row's size may be missing; if present it is once, few, many or a size class.

v_gene,j_gene,d_gene,abundance,CDR3aa,CDR3nt
TRBV18,TRBJ2-1,.,.,CASSPPSGSPNEQFF,TGTGCCAGCTCACCACCGTCCGGGAGTCCCAATGAGCAGTTCTTC
TRBV21-1,TRBJ1-1,.,.,CASSYNTNTEAFF,TGTGCCAGCAGCTACAACACAAACACTGAAGCTTTCTTT
TRBV20-1,TRBJ2-4,.,few,CSASRSSIQYF,TGCAGTGCTAGTCGGAGTAGCATTCAGTACTTC
TRBV5-1,TRBJ2-5,TRBD1,many,CASSSGTGETQYF,TGTGCCAGCAGTTCCGGGACAGGCGAGACCCAGTACTTC
TRBV12-3/TRBV12-4,TRBJ2-5,TRBD1,few,CATYLTGALGTQYF,TGTGCCACCTACCTGACAGGGGCGTTGGGGACCCAGTACTTC
TRBV6-1,TRBJ2-5,.,few,CASRQIQETQYF,TGTGCCAGCAGACAGATCCAAGAGACCCAGTACTTC
TRBV25-1,TRBJ2-6,TRBD2,few,CASSALAGVTGANVLTF,TGTGCCAGCAGTGCGCTAGCGGGAGTGACTGGGGCCAACGTCCTGACTTTC
TRBV7-2,TRBJ2-2,.,.,CASLGVAKTGELFF,TGTGCCAGCCTCGGAGTTGCGAAGACCGGGGAGCTGTTTTTT
TRBV10-3,TRBJ2-2,TRBD1,.,CAISESRGTGSGELFF,TGTGCCATCAGTGAGTCGAGAGGGACAGGGTCCGGGGAGCTGTTTTTT
TRBV15,TRBJ2-7,.,few,CATSRAPRGAHEQYF,TGTGCCACCAGCAGAGCCCCTCGGGGGGCCCACGAGCAGTACTTC
TRBV19,TRBJ2-3,TRBD2,.,CASSIDTSAGGSDTQYF,TGTGCCAGTAGTATAGATACATCAGCGGGAGGTTCAGATACGCAGTATTTT
TRBV20-1,TRBJ2-3,.,.,CSARGAGDTDTQYF,TGCAGTGCTCGAGGGGCTGGGGACACAGATACGCAGTATTTT
TRBV6-5,TRBJ2-7,TRBD1,few,CASSYTGQGRGEQYF,TGTGCCAGCAGTTACACCGGACAGGGGAGAGGCGAGCAGTACTTC
TRBV7-2,TRBJ2-3,TRBD2,.,CASSLGTSKDTQYF,TGTGCCAGCAGCTTAGGGACTAGCAAGGATACGCAGTATTTT
TRBV5-1,TRBJ2-5,TRBD1,.,CASRIQGIAETQYF,TGCGCCAGCAGAATACAGGGGATTGCGGAGACCCAGTACTTC
TRBV6-4,TRBJ2-3,TRBD2,few,CASSVERAGASTDTQYF,TGTGCCAGCAGTGTGGAGAGGGCGGGAGCGAGCACAGATACGCAGTATTTT
TRBV3-1,TRBJ2-2,TRBD2,.,CASTHSGSENTGELFF,TGTGCCAGCACCCATAGCGGGAGTGAGAACACCGGGGAGCTGTTTTTT
TRBV6-1,TRBJ1-2,.,.,CASRMDRYNYGYTF,TGTGCCAGCAGAATGGACAGATATAACTATGGCTACACCTTC
TRBV6-5,TRBJ2-7,.,few,CASSYSTFRVLYEQYF,TGTGCCAGCAGTTACTCGACGTTCCGCGTGTTATACGAGCAGTACTTC
TRBV12-3/TRBV12-4,TRBJ2-3,.,few,CASSLGDRTNTQYF,TGTGCCAGCAGTTTAGGGGACCGCACCAATACGCAGTATTTT
TRBV4-1,TRBJ2-2,.,few,CASSQDPSGGTGELFF,TGCGCCAGCAGCCAAGATCCGTCCGGGGGAACCGGGGAGCTGTTTTTT
TRBV5-1,TRBJ2-2,.,.,CASSLDPAGTNTGELFF,TGCGCCAGCAGCTTGGATCCCGCAGGGACGAACACCGGGGAGCTGTTTTTT
TRBV23-1,TRBJ1-4,.,few,CASSQAEKLFF,TGCGCCAGCAGTCAGGCTGAAAAACTGTTTTTT
TRBV12-3/TRBV12-4,TRBJ1-5,.,many,CASSLAGDQPQHF,TGTGCCAGCAGTTTAGCAGGGGACCAGCCCCAGCATTTT
TRBV15,TRBJ2-1,TRBD2,few,CATSRATSWVNEQFF,TGTGCCACCAGCAGAGCGACTAGCTGGGTCAATGAGCAGTTCTTC
TRBV12-3/TRBV12-4,TRBJ2-7,.,.,CASSDGAGAYEQYF,TGTGCCAGCAGCGATGGCGCAGGGGCCTACGAGCAGTACTTC
TRBV7-9,TRBJ1-2,.,few,CASSFSGYGYTF,TGTGCCAGCAGCTTTAGTGGCTATGGCTACACCTTC
TRBV28,TRBJ2-4,TRBD2,few,CASSLGTPGSGMAKNIQYF,TGTGCCAGCAGTTTGGGGACTCCCGGTAGCGGGATGGCCAAAAACATTCAGTACTTC
TRBV28,TRBJ2-7,TRBD2,.,CASSSSGKSYEQYF,TGTGCCAGCAGTTCTAGCGGAAAGTCCTACGAGCAGTACTTC
TRBV7-9,TRBJ2-7,.,.,CASSSDGSYEQYF,TGTGCCAGCAGCTCCGACGGGTCCTACGAGCAGTACTTC
TRBV5-1,TRBJ2-7,.,.,CASSLLLTYEQYF,TGCGCCAGCAGCTTGTTGTTAACCTACGAGCAGTACTTC